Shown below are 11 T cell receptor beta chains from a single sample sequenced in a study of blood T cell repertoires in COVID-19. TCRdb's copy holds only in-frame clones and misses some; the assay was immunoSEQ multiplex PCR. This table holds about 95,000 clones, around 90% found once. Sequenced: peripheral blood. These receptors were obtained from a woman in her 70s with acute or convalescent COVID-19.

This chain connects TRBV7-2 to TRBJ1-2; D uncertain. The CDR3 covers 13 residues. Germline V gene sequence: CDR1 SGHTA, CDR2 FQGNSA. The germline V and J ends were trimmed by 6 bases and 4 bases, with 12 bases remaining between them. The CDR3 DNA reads TGTGCCAGCAGTCTTCAGGTTGGCTATGGCTACACCTTC. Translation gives CASSLQVGYGYTF.

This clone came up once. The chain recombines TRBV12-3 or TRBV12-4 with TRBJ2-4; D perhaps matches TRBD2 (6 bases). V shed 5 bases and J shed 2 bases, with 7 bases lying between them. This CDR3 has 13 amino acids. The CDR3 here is CASSGGTKNIQYF. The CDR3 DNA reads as TGTGCCAGCAGTGGGGGGACCAAAAACATTCAGTACTTC.

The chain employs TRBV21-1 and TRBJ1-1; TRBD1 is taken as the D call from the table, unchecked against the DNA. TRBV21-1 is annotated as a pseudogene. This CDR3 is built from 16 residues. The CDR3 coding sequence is TGTGCCAGCAGCAGATCAGGCCACTTACGGAACACTGAAGCTTTCTTT. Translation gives CASSRSGHLRNTEAFF.

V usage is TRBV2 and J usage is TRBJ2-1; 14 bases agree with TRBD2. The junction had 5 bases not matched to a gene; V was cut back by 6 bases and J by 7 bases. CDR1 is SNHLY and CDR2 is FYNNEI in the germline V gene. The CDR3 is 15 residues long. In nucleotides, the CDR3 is TGTGCCAGCAGGGGACTAGCGGGAGTGATTAATGAGCAGTTCTTC. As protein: CASRGLAGVINEQFF.

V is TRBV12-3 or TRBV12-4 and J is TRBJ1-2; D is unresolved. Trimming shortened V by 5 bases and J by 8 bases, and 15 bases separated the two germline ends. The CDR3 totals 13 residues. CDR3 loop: CASSMDPEGGYTF. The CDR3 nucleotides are TGTGCCAGCAGTATGGACCCCGAGGGAGGCTACACCTTC.

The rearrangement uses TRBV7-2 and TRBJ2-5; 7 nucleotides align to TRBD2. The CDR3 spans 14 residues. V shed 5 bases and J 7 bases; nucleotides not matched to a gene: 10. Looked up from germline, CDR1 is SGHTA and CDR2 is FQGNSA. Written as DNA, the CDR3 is TGTGCCAGCAGCGGGCGGACTAGTTTGGGGACCCAGTACTTC. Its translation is CASSGRTSLGTQYF.

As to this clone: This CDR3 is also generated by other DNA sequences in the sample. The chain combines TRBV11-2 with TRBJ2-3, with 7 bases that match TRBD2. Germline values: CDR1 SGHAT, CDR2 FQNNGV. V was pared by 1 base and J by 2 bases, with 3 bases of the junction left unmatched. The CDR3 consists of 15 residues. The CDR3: CASSLAGGLTDTQYF. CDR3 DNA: TGTGCCAGCAGCTTAGCGGGGGGACTCACAGATACGCAGTATTTT.

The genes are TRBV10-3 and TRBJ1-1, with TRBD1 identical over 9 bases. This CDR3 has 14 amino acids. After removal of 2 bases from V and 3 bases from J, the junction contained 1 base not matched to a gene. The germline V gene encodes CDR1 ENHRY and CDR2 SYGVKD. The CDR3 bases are TGTGCCATCAGTGAGCGACAGGGGGACACTGAAGCTTTCTTT. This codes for CAISERQGDTEAFF.

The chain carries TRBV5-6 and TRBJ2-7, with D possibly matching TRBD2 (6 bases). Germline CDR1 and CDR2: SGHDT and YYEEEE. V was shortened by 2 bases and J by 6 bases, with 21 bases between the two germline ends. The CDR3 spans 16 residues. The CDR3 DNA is TGTGCCAGCAGCTTAGTTGATCGGAGGGGCGGAGGCGAGCAGTACTTC. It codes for CASSLVDRRGGGEQYF.

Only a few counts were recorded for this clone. The CDR3: CASSVAGGSRENEQYF. CDR3 coding DNA: TGTGCCAGCAGCGTAGCGGGGGGGTCGCGGGAAAACGAGCAGTACTTC. J is TRBJ2-7 and V is TRBV9, with 8 bases matching TRBD2. J was trimmed by 5 bases and V by 0 bases; bases with no gene match: 10. The germline V gene has CDR1 SGDLS and CDR2 YYNGEE. This CDR3 comprises 16 residues.

The CDR3 loop reads CASSMQSTDTQYF. CDR3 sequence (DNA): TGTGCCAGTAGTATGCAGTCCACAGATACGCAGTATTTT. The chain is built from TRBV19 and TRBJ2-3; D ambiguous. Trimming left V 3 bases short and J 2 bases short, with 6 bases between. CDR1 and CDR2 (germline): LNHDA, SQIVND (reference sequence). The CDR3 loop spans 13 amino acids.